This T cell receptor beta chain was retrieved from a study of T cell repertoires in cytomegalovirus infection. V was cut by 4 bases and J by 3 bases, with 4 bases left in between. The CDR3 runs 12 residues. Per germline, CDR1 SEHNR and CDR2 FQNEAQ (reference sequence). This clonotype showed up just a few times. Its antigen is still unknown. TCRdb re-analysed the reads in MiXCR, keeping a single row per CDR3 protein. This table holds fewer than 1,000,000 distinct CDR3 sequences, about a third found once. The clonotype comes from a human donor in good health (CMV status not recorded). Some clones in this sample may be carry-over from other donors' samples. Sequences were derived from cultured CD8+ T cells from PBMCs, sampled from culture after CMV antigen stimulation. This chain links TRBV7-9 with TRBJ2-4, with D uncertain. CDR3: CASSWLKNIQYF. The CDR3 region has the DNA TGTGCCAGCAGCTGGCTCAAAAACATTCAGTACTTC.